These 21 T cell receptor beta chains share one sample of origin, sequenced in a study of cytomegalovirus exposure and HLA in healthy donors. The study ran its PCR with 60 Vbeta and 13 Jbeta primers. Profiling relied on immunoSEQ multiplex PCR, and the TCRdb table lists in-frame clones only, not all of them. This table has fewer than 200,000 clones, about four fifths appearing once. The sequenced material came from PBMCs. Receptor source: a woman younger than 30 in good health and CMV-seropositive.

The gene calls are TRBV18 and TRBJ1-1; no reliable D call. The CDR3 consists of 11 residues. The V gene lost 5 bases and the J gene lost 7 bases, with 8 bases spanning the gap. CDR1 is KGHSH, CDR2 LQKENI, per germline. DNA for the CDR3: TGTGCCAGCTCAGCGGCTAATGAAGCTTTCTTT. Amino acids: CASSAANEAFF.

V gene TRBV13 combines with J gene TRBJ2-5, with TRBD1 as a possible D gene (6 bases). V shed 3 bases and J shed 4 bases, with 12 bases lying between them. Germline V gives CDR1 PRHDT, CDR2 FYEKMQ (reference sequence). The CDR3 loop spans 14 amino acids. CDR3 amino acids: CASSLPLTGETQYF. Here the CDR3 DNA reads TGTGCCAGCAGCTTGCCCCTGACAGGAGAGACCCAGTACTTC.

V and J are TRBV28 and TRBJ2-5, with 15 positions matching TRBD2. The CDR3 is 18 residues long. With V trimmed by 2 bases and J by 5 bases, 9 bases remained unmatched. Germline loops: CDR1 MDHEN, CDR2 SYDVKM. CDR3 sequence: CASSLRTSGGARAETQYF. In DNA, the CDR3 is TGTGCCAGCAGTTTACGGACTAGCGGGGGGGCCAGGGCGGAGACCCAGTACTTC.

This chain links TRBV11-3 with TRBJ2-3, with 12 bases fitting TRBD1. Germline values: CDR1 SGHNT, CDR2 YENEEA. V was pared by 5 bases and J by 8 bases, with 8 bases of the junction left unmatched. CDR3 length: 15 residues. This chain's CDR3 is CASSQGQGARGTQYF. CDR3 DNA: TGTGCCAGCAGCCAGGGACAGGGGGCTCGTGGTACGCAGTATTTT.

This clone was counted between two and nine times. The chain has TRBV2 and TRBJ1-3, with 7 bases that match TRBD1. Germline values: CDR1 SNHLY, CDR2 FYNNEI. This CDR3 spans 16 amino acids. Trimming took 4 bases from V and 0 from J; bases not matched to a gene: 6. The chain's CDR3 is CASSAQQGYSGNTIYF. The CDR3 DNA is TGTGCCAGCAGTGCGCAACAGGGGTACTCTGGAAACACCATATATTTT.

This chain links TRBV5-1 with TRBJ1-3; a weak D match, TRBD1 (6 bases). Trimming removed 0 bases from V and 4 bases from J, with 20 bases in between. Germline CDR1 is SGHRS and CDR2 is YFSETQ. The CDR3 sequence is 18 residues long. For the CDR3, the DNA is TGCGCCAGCAGCTTGGGGATAGACAGGTCCCTTCCCGGAAACACCATATATTTT. This codes for CASSLGIDRSLPGNTIYF.

The chain combines TRBV27 with TRBJ1-4, with D perhaps TRBD1 (6 bases). V was pared by 9 bases and J by 8 bases, with 19 bases between. CDR3 size: 14 residues. Germline CDR1 MNHEY, CDR2 SMNVEV (reference sequence). DNA for the CDR3: TGTGCCAGTAGGAGATCAGGGGTCGGGGAAAAACTGTTTTTT. Protein: CASRRSGVGEKLFF.

The chain uses TRBV11-2 and TRBJ1-6, with a possible D match to TRBD1 (5 bases). The germline V gene has CDR1 SGHAT and CDR2 FQNNGV. The CDR3 length is 16 residues. Deletions cut 3 bases from V and 0 bases from J, with 9 bases between. The CDR3 DNA reads as TGTGCCAGCAGCTTGGGGGGGAGCTCCTATAATTCACCCCTCCACTTT. This gives the protein CASSLGGSSYNSPLHF.

The rearrangement links TRBV11-2 to TRBJ2-1, with D possibly matching TRBD2 (6 bases). The CDR3 is 14 residues long. V lost 6 bases and J 6 bases, leaving 15 bases between the germline ends. Germline CDR1 and CDR2: SGHAT and FQNNGV. CDR3 amino acids: CASREAGNVNEQFF. The CDR3 bases are TGTGCCAGCAGAGAAGCGGGCAATGTCAATGAGCAGTTCTTC.

J is TRBJ2-2 and V is TRBV19, with D maybe TRBD1 (5 bases). Germline CDR1 and CDR2: LNHDA and SQIVND (reference sequence). CDR3 length: 14 amino acids. With 3 bases removed from V and 4 bases from J, the gap between germline ends came to 9 bases. The CDR3 loop is CASSIRASTGELFF. CDR3 nucleotide sequence: TGTGCCAGTAGTATCAGGGCCAGCACCGGGGAGCTGTTTTTT. The whole variable domain, remainder taken from reference TRBV19 and TRBJ2-2, is DGGITQSPKYLFRKEGQNVTLSCEQNLNHDAMYWYRQDPGQGLRLIYYSQIVNDFQKGDIAEGYSVSREKKESFPLTVTSAQKNPTAFYLCASSIRASTGELFFGEGSRLTVL.

This chain uses TRBV11-2 with TRBJ1-2, with D maybe TRBD1 (6 bases). The CDR3 covers 15 residues. CDR1 and CDR2 (germline): SGHAT, FQNNGV. The ends were cut back, 6 bases at V and 5 bases at J, with 19 bases in the middle. The CDR3 nucleotides read TGTGCCAGCAGTCAAGCGGGGACATCCCTTTATGGCTACACCTTC. It codes for CASSQAGTSLYGYTF.

Note on this clone: The conserved phenylalanine or tryptophan is not found at the CDR3 terminus, so this likely reflects a read error. The rearrangement uses TRBV18 and TRBJ2-7; D is unresolved. The V end lost 5 bases, the J end lost 3 bases, and 8 bases lay between the germline ends. This CDR3 is built from 12 residues. Germline assignment: CDR1 KGHSH and CDR2 LQKENI. The CDR3 nucleotides are TGTGCCAGCTCAGACACCGGCTACGAGCAGTACCTC. Its translation is CASSDTGYEQYL.

The CDR3 here is CAPDSSYEQYF. DNA for the CDR3: TGTGCTCCAGACAGCTCCTACGAGCAGTACTTC. The genes are TRBV10-3 and TRBJ2-7, with D possibly matching TRBD1 (5 bases). This CDR3 spans 11 amino acids. CDR1 is ENHRY and CDR2 is SYGVKD in the germline V gene.

The rearrangement uses TRBV5-1 and TRBJ2-2; no firm D call. V lost 6 bases, J lost 1 base, and 10 bases lay in between. CDR1 is SGHRS and CDR2 is YFSETQ in the germline V gene. The CDR3 extends over 14 amino acids. DNA of the CDR3: TGCGCCAGCAACCCTGCCGGGAACACCGGGGAGCTGTTTTTT. Protein: CASNPAGNTGELFF.

The V gene is TRBV21-1, the J gene TRBJ1-3; TRBD1 is taken as the D call from the table, unchecked against the DNA. TRBV21-1 is recorded as a pseudogene. The CDR3 is 15 amino acids. CDR3 coding DNA: TGTGCCAGCATCATACAATTGGGACATCCGGACACCATATATTTT. Translated, it gives CASIIQLGHPDTIYF.

This clone was counted between two and nine times. Written as DNA, the CDR3 is TGTGCCAGCAGTGAATTCGGTCTTTGGACTAGCCGAGGCACAGATACGCAGTATTTT. It codes for CASSEFGLWTSRGTDTQYF. The rearrangement uses TRBV2 and TRBJ2-3; TRBD2 agrees at 8 bases. The ends lost 2 bases at V and 1 base at J; junction bases unmatched: 14. Per germline, CDR1 SNHLY and CDR2 FYNNEI. The CDR3 loop spans 19 amino acids.

With respect to this clone: Sequence at one end of the junction differs from germline and may be a read error. The chain recombines TRBV7-9 with TRBJ1-1; 8 nucleotides line up with TRBD1. The CDR3 runs to 16 residues. CDR1 and CDR2 from the germline V gene are SEHNR and FQNEAQ (reference sequence). As DNA, the CDR3 is TGTTCCAGCAGCTCGTTGGGGGGCAGGGGGCATCCTGAAGCTTTCTTT. Translation gives CSSSSLGGRGHPEAFF.

The V and J genes are TRBV5-8 and TRBJ1-3; no clear D gene. This CDR3 spans 15 amino acids. Germline V gene sequence: CDR1 SGHTS, CDR2 YDEGEE. Trimming removed 5 bases at V and 0 bases at J, with 12 bases between. The CDR3 DNA is TGTGCCAGCAGTTCGGGGAGGGTCTCTGGAAACACCATATATTTT. Residues: CASSSGRVSGNTIYF.

This chain connects TRBV7-2 to TRBJ1-6, with D tentatively TRBD1 (6 bases). CDR1 and CDR2 from the germline V gene are SGHTA and FQGNSA. The CDR3 covers 16 residues. V was pared by 5 bases and J by 3 bases, with 14 bases between. DNA of the CDR3: TGTGCCAGCAGCCCCCCCGGCAGGGGCTATAATTCACCCCTCCACTTT. This sequence encodes CASSPPGRGYNSPLHF.

This clone occurred a few times. This chain uses TRBV6-5 with TRBJ1-6; a weak D match, TRBD1 (5 bases). The V gene's germline CDR1 is MNHEY and CDR2 SVGAGI. Trimming cost V 3 bases and J 9 bases, with 12 bases left between them. The CDR3 extends over 14 amino acids. This CDR3 is CASSYVRALSPLHF. CDR3 nucleotides: TGTGCCAGCAGTTATGTCAGGGCCCTTTCACCCCTCCACTTT.

The chain uses TRBV4-1 and TRBJ2-1; 16 bases map to TRBD2. CDR1 is MGHRA, CDR2 YSYEKL, per germline. V was pared by 3 bases and J by 4 bases, with 9 bases of the junction left unmatched. This CDR3 has 19 residues. The CDR3 DNA is TGCGCCAGCAGCCAGGTCCCGGGACTAGCGGGGGGGGAATACAATGAGCAGTTCTTC. This codes for CASSQVPGLAGGEYNEQFF.